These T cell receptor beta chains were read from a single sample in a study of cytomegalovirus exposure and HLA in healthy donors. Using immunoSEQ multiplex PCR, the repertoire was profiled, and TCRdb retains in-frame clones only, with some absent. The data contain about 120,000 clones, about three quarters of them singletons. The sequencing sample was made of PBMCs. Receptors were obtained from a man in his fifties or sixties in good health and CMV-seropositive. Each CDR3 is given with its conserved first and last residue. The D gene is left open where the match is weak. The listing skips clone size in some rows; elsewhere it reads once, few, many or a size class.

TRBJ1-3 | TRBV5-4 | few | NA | CASSFQGGGNTIYF | TGTGCCAGCAGCTTTCAGGGTGGCGGAAACACCATATATTTT
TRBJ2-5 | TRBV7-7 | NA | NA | CASSSGSGRQETQYF | TGTGCCAGCAGCTCCGGGTCCGGCCGTCAAGAGACCCAGTACTTC
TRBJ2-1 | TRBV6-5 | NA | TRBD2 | CASSPPGLAGSEQFF | TGTGCCAGCAGTCCGCCGGGACTAGCGGGAAGCGAGCAGTTCTTC
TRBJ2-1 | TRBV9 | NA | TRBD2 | CASTSIAGAYNEQFF | TGTGCCAGCACCTCCATAGCGGGGGCCTACAATGAGCAGTTCTTC
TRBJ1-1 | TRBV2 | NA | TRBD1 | CASSRGRNTEAFF | TGTGCCAGCAGCAGGGGGAGGAACACTGAAGCTTTCTTT
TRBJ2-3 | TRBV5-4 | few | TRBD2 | CASSSTSGGYDTQYF | TGTGCCAGCAGCTCTACTAGCGGGGGATATGATACGCAGTATTTT
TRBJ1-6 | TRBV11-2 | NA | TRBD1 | CASSLGDSGGSGLHF | TGTGCCAGCAGCTTAGGGGACAGTGGGGGGTCAGGCCTCCACTTT
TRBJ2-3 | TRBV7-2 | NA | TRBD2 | CASSLRLAGGMETSNTQYF | TGTGCCAGCAGCTTGAGACTAGCGGGAGGGATGGAGACGTCGAATACGCAGTATTTT
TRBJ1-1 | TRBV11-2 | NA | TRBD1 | CASSFRQGAEAFF | TGTGCCAGCAGCTTCCGACAGGGCGCAGAAGCTTTCTTT
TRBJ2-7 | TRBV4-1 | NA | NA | CASSQDEQGPYEQYF | TGCGCCAGCAGCCAAGATGAGCAGGGTCCCTACGAGCAGTACTTC
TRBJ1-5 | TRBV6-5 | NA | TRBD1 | CASRLQGYNQPQHF | TGTGCCAGCAGACTACAGGGGTACAATCAGCCCCAGCATTTT
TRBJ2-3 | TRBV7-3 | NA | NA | CASSLRRGRDFGDTQYF | TGTGCCAGCAGCTTAAGAAGGGGCAGGGATTTCGGAGATACGCAGTATTTT
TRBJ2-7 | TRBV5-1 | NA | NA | CASTRDSYEQYF | TGCGCCAGCACCAGGGACTCCTACGAGCAGTACTTC
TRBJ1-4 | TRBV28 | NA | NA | CASSLEGGEKLFF | TGTGCCAGCAGTTTGGAGGGCGGAGAAAAACTGTTTTTT
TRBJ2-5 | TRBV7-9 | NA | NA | CASSLNTQETQYF | TGTGCCAGCAGCTTAAATACACAAGAGACCCAGTACTTC
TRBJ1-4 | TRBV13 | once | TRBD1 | CASSENRDRDQFF | TGTGCCAGCAGCGAAAACCGGGACAGGGACCAGTTTTTT
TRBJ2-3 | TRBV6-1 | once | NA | CASSDRSRGNIADTQYF | TGTGCCAGCAGTGACCGGTCGAGAGGGAATATCGCAGATACGCAGTATTTT
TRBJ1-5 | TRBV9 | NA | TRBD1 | CASSVGTGGSKQPQHF | TGTGCCAGCAGCGTGGGAACAGGGGGCTCGAAGCAGCCCCAGCATTTT
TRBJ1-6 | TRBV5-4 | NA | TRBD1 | CASSSHRDRVGSPLHF | TGTGCCAGCAGCTCCCACCGGGACAGGGTCGGATCACCCCTCCACTTT
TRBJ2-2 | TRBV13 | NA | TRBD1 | CASSIWDRGTDAGELFF | TGTGCCAGCAGCATTTGGGACAGGGGGACCGACGCCGGGGAGCTGTTTTTT
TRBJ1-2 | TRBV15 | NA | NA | CATSRDLQGNYGYTF | TGTGCCACCAGCAGAGATCTTCAGGGGAACTATGGCTACACCTTC
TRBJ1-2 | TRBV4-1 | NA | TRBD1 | CASSPTGKFLNGYTF | TGCGCCAGCAGCCCGACAGGGAAGTTTCTCAATGGCTACACCTTC
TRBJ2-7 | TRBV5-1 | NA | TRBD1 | CASSPRTGTSYEQYF | TGCGCCAGCAGCCCCCGGACAGGTACCTCCTACGAGCAGTACTTC
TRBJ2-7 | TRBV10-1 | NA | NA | CASSEASPYEQYF | TGCGCCAGCAGTGAGGCCAGTCCCTACGAGCAGTACTTC
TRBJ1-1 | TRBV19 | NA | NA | CASSTGFTEAFF | TGTGCCAGTAGTACAGGGTTCACTGAAGCTTTCTTT
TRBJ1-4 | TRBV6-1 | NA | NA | CASTRRLRGEKLFF | TGTGCCAGCACGCGAAGGTTGAGGGGGGAAAAACTGTTTTTT
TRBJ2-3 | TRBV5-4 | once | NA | CASSRDLKGDTQYF | TGTGCCAGCAGCCGGGACTTAAAGGGAGATACGCAGTATTTT
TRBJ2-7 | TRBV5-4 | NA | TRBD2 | CASSLGSGESSYEQYF | TGTGCCAGCAGCTTGGGAAGCGGGGAGAGCTCCTACGAGCAGTACTTC
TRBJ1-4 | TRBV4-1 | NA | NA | CASSLRHKDRLDEKLFF | TGCGCCAGCAGCCTCCGGCATAAAGACAGGCTCGATGAAAAACTGTTTTTT
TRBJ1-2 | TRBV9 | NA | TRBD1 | CASSPYLTGTYGYTF | TGTGCCAGCAGCCCCTATTTGACAGGGACCTATGGCTACACCTTC
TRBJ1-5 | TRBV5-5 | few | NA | CASPPFNQPQHF | TGTGCCAGCCCCCCCTTTAATCAGCCCCAGCATTTT
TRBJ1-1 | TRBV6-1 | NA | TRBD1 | CASSEVGQGKTEAFF | TGTGCCAGCAGTGAAGTGGGACAGGGGAAGACTGAAGCTTTCTTT
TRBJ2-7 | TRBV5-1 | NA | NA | CASSLAGSYEQYF | TGCGCCAGCAGCTTGGCGGGTTCCTACGAGCAGTACTTC
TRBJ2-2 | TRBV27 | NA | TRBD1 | CASTRRRQGAAGGLFF | TGTGCCAGCACCAGGAGGCGACAGGGGGCGGCGGGGGGGCTGTTTTTT
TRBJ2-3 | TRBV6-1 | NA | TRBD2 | CASSEAPGTSGGAQDTQYF | TGTGCCAGCAGTGAAGCGCCCGGGACTAGCGGGGGGGCACAAGATACGCAGTATTTT
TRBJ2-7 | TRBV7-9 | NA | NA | CASSPGGTDYEQYF | TGTGCCAGCAGCCCGGGCGGGACAGATTACGAGCAGTACTTC
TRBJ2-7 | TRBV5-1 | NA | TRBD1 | CASSFGTGDYEQYF | TGCGCCAGCAGCTTTGGGACAGGGGACTACGAGCAGTACTTC
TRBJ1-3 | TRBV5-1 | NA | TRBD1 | CASSRAMAGGQYSGNTIYF | TGCGCCAGCAGCCGGGCTATGGCAGGGGGCCAATACTCTGGAAACACCATATATTTT
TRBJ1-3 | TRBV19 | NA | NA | CASSGWWTRGNTIYF | TGTGCCAGTAGTGGGTGGTGGACACGTGGAAACACCATATATTTT
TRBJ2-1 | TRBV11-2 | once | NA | CASSFENLQWVEQFF | TGTGCCAGCAGCTTCGAAAATCTACAGTGGGTTGAGCAGTTCTTC
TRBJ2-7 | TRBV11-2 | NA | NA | CASSFSGGVVYEQYF | TGTGCCAGCAGCTTTTCCGGCGGGGTTGTATACGAGCAGTACTTC
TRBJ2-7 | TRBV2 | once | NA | CASSATGFRSYEQYF | TGTGCCAGCAGCGCAACAGGGTTTAGGTCCTACGAGCAGTACTTC
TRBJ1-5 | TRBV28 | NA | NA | CASSLGRPQHF | TGTGCCAGCAGTTTAGGTAGGCCCCAGCATTTT
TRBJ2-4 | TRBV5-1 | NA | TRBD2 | CASRLAGENIQYF | TGCGCCAGCCGACTAGCGGGGGAAAACATTCAGTACTTC
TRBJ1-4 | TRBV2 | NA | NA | CASSGGESPTNEKLFF | TGTGCCAGCAGTGGGGGGGAGAGCCCGACTAATGAAAAACTGTTTTTT
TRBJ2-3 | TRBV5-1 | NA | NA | CASSSGESTDTQYF | TGCGCCAGCAGTAGCGGAGAGAGCACAGATACGCAGTATTTT
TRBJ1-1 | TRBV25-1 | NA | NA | CASSVQSGRAGWYTEAFF | TGTGCCAGCAGTGTACAATCCGGGAGGGCGGGGTGGTACACTGAAGCTTTCTTT
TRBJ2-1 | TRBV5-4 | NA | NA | CASSLVGAHEQFF | TGTGCCAGCAGCTTGGTGGGGGCCCATGAGCAGTTCTTC
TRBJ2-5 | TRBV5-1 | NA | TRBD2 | CASSFGLAGKVKTQYF | TGCGCCAGCAGCTTCGGACTAGCGGGAAAGGTTAAGACCCAGTACTTC
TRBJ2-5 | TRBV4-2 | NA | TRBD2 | CASSPGVAGFQETQYF | TGTGCCAGCAGCCCCGGGGTAGCGGGGTTCCAAGAGACCCAGTACTTC
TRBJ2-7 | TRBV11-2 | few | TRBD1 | CASSSQKGTGQRRTYEQYF | TGTGCCAGCAGCTCCCAAAAAGGGACAGGCCAGCGACGTACCTACGAGCAGTACTTC
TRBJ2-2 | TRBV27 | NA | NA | CASSFWQVPTGELFF | TGTGCCAGCAGTTTCTGGCAGGTGCCGACCGGGGAGCTGTTTTTT
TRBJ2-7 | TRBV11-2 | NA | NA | CASSLAQSYEQYF | TGTGCCAGCAGCTTAGCACAGTCCTACGAGCAGTACTTC
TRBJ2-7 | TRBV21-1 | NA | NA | CASSNPGLGVLDEQYF | TGTGCCAGCAGCAATCCGGGACTTGGTGTTTTGGACGAGCAGTACTTC
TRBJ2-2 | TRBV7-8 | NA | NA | CASSITSSGQSGELFF | TGTGCCAGCAGCATCACTAGTTCCGGGCAATCCGGGGAGCTGTTTTTT
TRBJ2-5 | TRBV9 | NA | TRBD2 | CASSAGTSGVQETQYF | TGTGCCAGCAGCGCCGGGACTAGCGGGGTCCAAGAGACCCAGTACTTC
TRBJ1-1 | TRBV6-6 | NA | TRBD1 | CASSLQGADTEAFF | TGTGCCAGCAGCTTACAGGGGGCGGACACTGAAGCTTTCTTT